The present TCR beta chain was sequenced within a study of cytomegalovirus exposure and HLA in healthy donors. Vbeta (60) and Jbeta (13) primers were used in the PCR. Here immunoSEQ multiplex PCR was the method, and the copy in TCRdb shows in-frame clones only, minus some. This sample yields fewer than 150,000 clones, of which under 80% are seen a single time; less than 3% belongs to the top ten. Germline V gene lookup returns CDR1 SEHNR and CDR2 FQNEAQ (reference sequence). CDR3 size: 16 residues. The ends were cut back, 0 bases at V and 1 base at J, with 12 bases in the middle. Material: PBMCs. J is TRBJ1-1 and V is TRBV7-9; possibly TRBD1 for D (6 bases). The TCR was taken from a male donor in good health and CMV-seronegative. CDR3 in DNA: TGTGCCAGCAGCTTAGCGTGGACAGAGAGGAACACTGAAGCTTTCTTT. Encoded protein: CASSLAWTERNTEAFF.